Included here is one T cell receptor beta chain sequence, with context. What it binds is not known. The authors ran a second PCR of roughly 6 to 12 cycles using a sample-barcoded 5' primer and a J-beta primer mix. TCRdb itself ran the 5' RACE reads through MiXCR, one entry per CDR3 protein. The sample has approximately 600,000 distinct CDR3 sequences; approximately 59% are singletons. This record belongs to a study of blood T cells in healthy people across ages. Overall study: Template switching retrieved approximately one barcoded beta molecule for each two T cells. Study findings and constraints: A roughly linear fall in TCR beta diversity per million T cells was seen with increasing age. The long-lived group displayed more naive CD4+ cells, plus higher diversity, than the aged donors did.

Trimming took off 2 bases at V and 10 bases at J, with 10 bases between the two ends. CDR1 is SGHTA and CDR2 is FQGNSA in the germline V gene. The CDR3 length is 12 residues. This chain uses TRBV7-2 with TRBJ2-3; no clear D gene. This receptor was identified in a man between 60 and 70 years old in good health. Sequenced input: blood. Written as DNA, the CDR3 is TGTGCCAGCAGCTTATCGCCCCCCCCGCAGTATTTT. It yields the protein CASSLSPPPQYF.